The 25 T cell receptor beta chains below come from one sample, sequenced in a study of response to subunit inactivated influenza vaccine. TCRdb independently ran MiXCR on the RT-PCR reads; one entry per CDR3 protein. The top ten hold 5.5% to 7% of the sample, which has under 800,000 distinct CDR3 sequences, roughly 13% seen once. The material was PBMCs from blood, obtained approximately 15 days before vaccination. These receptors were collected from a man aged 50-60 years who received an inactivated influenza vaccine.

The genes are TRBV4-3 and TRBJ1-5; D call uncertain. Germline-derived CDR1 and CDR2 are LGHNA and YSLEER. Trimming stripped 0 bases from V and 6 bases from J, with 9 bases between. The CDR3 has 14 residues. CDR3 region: CASSQDLVGQPQHF. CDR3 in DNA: TGCGCCAGCAGCCAAGATCTGGTTGGTCAGCCCCAGCATTTT.

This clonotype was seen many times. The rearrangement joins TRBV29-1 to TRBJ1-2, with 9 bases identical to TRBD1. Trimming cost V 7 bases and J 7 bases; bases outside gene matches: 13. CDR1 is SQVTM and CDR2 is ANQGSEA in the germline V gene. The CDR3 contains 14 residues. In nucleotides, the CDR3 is TGCAGCGCGACAGAGGACAGGGGTTTCGCTGGCTACACCTTC. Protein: CSATEDRGFAGYTF.

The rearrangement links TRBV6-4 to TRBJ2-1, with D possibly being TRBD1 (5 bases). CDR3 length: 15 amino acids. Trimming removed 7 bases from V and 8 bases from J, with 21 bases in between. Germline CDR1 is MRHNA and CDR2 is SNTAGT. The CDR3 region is CASKRQFGVLDEQFF. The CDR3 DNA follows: TGTGCCAGCAAGCGACAGTTTGGGGTCCTGGATGAGCAGTTCTTC.

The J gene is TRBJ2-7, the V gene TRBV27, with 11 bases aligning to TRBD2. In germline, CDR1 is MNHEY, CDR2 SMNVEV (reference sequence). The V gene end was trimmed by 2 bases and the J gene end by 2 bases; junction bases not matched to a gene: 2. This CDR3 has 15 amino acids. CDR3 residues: CASSLLAGGAYEQYF. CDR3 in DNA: TGTGCCAGCAGTTTACTAGCGGGGGGTGCCTACGAGCAGTACTTC.

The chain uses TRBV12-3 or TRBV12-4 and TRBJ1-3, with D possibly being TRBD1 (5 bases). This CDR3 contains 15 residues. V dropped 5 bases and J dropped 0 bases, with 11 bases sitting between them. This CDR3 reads CASSPRDVSGNTIYF. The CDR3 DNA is TGTGCCAGCAGTCCCCGGGACGTCTCTGGAAACACCATATATTTT.

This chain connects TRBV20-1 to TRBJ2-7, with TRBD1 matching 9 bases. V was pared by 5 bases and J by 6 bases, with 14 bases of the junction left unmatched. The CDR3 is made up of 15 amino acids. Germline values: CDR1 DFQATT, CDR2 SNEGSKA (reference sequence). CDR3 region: CSAATGTGSSGEQYF. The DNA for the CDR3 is TGCAGTGCTGCGACCGGGACAGGGAGCTCGGGCGAGCAGTACTTC.

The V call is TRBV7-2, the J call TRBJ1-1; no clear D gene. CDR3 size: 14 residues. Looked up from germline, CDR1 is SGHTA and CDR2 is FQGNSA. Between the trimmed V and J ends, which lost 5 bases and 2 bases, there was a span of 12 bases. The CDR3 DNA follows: TGTGCCAGCAGCGGTCAACCCGCTAACACTGAAGCTTTCTTT. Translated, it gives CASSGQPANTEAFF.

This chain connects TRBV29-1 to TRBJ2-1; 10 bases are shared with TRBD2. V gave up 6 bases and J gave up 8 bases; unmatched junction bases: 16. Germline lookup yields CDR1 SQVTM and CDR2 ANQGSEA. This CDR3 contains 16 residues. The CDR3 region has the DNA TGCAGCGTGAAAAAGAGAGCGGGGGGGTTTTGGGATGAGCAGTTCTTC. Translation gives CSVKKRAGGFWDEQFF.

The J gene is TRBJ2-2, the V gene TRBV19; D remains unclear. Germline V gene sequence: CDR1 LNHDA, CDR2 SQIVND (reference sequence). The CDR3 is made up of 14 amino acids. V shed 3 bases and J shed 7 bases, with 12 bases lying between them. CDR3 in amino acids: CASSILAIRGELFF. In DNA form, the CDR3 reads TGTGCCAGTAGTATCTTGGCCATTCGCGGGGAGCTGTTTTTT.

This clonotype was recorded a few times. The CDR3 loop reads CASSLNLAAPALFF. CDR3 nucleotide sequence: TGTGCCAGCAGTTTAAACCTGGCAGCCCCCGCGCTGTTTTTT. The chain links TRBV27 to TRBJ2-2, with D uncertain. The V end lost 2 bases, the J end lost 13 bases, and 17 bases lay between the germline ends. This CDR3 spans 14 amino acids. Germline V gene sequence: CDR1 MNHEY, CDR2 SMNVEV (reference sequence).

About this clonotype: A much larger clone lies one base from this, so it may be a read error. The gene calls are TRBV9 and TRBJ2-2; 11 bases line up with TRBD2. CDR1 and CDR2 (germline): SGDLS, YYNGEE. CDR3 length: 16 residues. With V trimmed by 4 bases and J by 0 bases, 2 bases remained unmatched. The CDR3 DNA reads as TGTGCCAGCAGCCCGACTAGCGGGGCGAACACCGGGGAGCTGTTTTTT. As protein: CASSPTSGANTGELFF.

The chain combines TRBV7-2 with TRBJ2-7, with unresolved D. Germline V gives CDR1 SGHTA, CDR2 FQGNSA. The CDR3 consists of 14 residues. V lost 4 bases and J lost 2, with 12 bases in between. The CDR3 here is CASSSTYNTYEQYF. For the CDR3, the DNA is TGTGCCAGCAGCTCCACCTATAATACCTACGAGCAGTACTTC. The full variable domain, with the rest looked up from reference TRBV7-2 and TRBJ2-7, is GAGVSQSPSNKVTEKGKDVELRCDPISGHTALYWYRQSLGQGLEFLIYFQGNSAPDKSGLPSDRFSAERTGGSVSTLTIQRTQQEDSAVYLCASSSTYNTYEQYFGPGTRLTVT.

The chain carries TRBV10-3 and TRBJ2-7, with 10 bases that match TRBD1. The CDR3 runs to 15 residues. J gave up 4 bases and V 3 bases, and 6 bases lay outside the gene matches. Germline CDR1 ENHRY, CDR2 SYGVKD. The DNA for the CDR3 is TGTGCCATCAGTGACCCCCCGGGACAGGGGTACGAGCAGTACTTC. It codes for CAISDPPGQGYEQYF.

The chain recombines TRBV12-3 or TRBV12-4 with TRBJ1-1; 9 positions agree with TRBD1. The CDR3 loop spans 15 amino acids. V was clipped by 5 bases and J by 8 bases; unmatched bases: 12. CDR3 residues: CASSTPTGGVLEAFF. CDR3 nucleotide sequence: TGTGCCAGCAGTACCCCGACAGGGGGTGTTCTCGAAGCTTTCTTT.

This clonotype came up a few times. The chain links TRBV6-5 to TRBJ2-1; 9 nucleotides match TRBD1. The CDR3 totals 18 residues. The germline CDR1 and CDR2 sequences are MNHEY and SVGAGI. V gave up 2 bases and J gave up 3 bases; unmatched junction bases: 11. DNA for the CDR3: TGTGCCAGCAGTTACACACAAAGAACAGGGGGCATCTACAATGAGCAGTTCTTC. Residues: CASSYTQRTGGIYNEQFF.

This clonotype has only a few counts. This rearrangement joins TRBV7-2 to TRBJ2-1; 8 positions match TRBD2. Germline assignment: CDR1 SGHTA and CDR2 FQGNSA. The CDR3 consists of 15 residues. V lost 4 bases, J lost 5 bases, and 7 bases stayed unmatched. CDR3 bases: TGTGCCAGCAGCTCGAGCGGGAGAGTGAACAATGAGCAGTTCTTC. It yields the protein CASSSSGRVNNEQFF. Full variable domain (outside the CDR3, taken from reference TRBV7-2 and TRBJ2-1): GAGVSQSPSNKVTEKGKDVELRCDPISGHTALYWYRQSLGQGLEFLIYFQGNSAPDKSGLPSDRFSAERTGGSVSTLTIQRTQQEDSAVYLCASSSSGRVNNEQFFGPGTRLTVL.

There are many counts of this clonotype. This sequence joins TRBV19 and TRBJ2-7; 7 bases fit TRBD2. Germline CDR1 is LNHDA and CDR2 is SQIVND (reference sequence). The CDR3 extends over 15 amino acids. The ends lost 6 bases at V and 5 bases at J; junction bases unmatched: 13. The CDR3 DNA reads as TGTGCCAGTAGGAAAGTGGCTAGCGGTTGGAACGAGCAGTACTTC. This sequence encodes CASRKVASGWNEQYF.

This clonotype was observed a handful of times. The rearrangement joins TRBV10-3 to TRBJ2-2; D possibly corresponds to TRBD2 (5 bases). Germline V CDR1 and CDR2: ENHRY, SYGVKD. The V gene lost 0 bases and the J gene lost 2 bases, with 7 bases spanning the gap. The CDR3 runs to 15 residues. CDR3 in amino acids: CAISESLANTGELFF. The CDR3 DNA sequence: TGTGCCATCAGTGAGTCGCTAGCCAACACCGGGGAGCTGTTTTTT.

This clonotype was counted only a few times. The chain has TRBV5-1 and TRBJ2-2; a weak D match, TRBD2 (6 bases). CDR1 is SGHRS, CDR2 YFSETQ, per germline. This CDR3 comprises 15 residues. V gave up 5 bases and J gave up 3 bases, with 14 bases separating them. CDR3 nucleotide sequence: TGCGCCAGCAGTTCTAGTAAGCGGGACACCGGGGAGCTGTTTTTT. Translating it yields CASSSSKRDTGELFF.

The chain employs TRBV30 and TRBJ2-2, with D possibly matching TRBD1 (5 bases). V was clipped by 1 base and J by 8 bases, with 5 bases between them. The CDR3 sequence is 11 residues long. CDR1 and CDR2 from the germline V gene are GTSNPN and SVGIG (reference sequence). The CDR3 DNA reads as TGTGCCTGGAGTGACAGGGGGGAGCTGTTTTTT. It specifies CAWSDRGELFF.

The CDR3 sequence is CASSQDSTSGSIMDTQYF. The CDR3 region has the DNA TGCGCCAGCAGCCAAGATTCGACTAGCGGGAGTATCATGGATACGCAGTATTTT. V usage is TRBV4-3 and J usage is TRBJ2-3, with 12 bases lining up with TRBD2. V shed 0 bases, J shed 6 bases, and the junction held 10 bases outside the gene matches. In germline, CDR1 is LGHNA, CDR2 YSLEER. The CDR3 has 18 residues.

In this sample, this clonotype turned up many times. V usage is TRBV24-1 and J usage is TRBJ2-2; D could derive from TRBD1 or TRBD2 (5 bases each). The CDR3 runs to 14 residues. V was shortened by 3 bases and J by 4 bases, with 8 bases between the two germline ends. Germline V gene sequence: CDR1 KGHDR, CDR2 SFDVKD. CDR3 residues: CATSDPGTTGELFF. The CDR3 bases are TGTGCCACCAGTGATCCCGGGACCACCGGGGAGCTGTTTTTT.

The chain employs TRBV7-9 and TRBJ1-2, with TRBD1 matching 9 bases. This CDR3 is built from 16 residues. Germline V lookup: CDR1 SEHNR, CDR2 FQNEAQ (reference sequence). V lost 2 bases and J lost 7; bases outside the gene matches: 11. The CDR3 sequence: CASSLPGQGIVGGYTF. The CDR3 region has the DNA TGTGCCAGCAGCTTACCCGGACAGGGGATTGTTGGTGGCTACACCTTC.

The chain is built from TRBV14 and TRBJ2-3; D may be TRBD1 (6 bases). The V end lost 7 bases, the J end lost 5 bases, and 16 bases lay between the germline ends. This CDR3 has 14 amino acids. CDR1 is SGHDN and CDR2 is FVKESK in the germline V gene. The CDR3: CASKNRAPGDTQYF. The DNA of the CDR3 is TGTGCCAGCAAAAACAGGGCCCCAGGAGATACGCAGTATTTT.

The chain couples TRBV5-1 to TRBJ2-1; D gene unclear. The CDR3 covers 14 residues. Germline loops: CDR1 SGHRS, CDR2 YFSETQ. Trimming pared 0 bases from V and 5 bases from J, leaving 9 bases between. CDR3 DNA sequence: TGCGCCAGCAGCTTGGGCAGTATAGACAATGAGCAGTTCTTC. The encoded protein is CASSLGSIDNEQFF.